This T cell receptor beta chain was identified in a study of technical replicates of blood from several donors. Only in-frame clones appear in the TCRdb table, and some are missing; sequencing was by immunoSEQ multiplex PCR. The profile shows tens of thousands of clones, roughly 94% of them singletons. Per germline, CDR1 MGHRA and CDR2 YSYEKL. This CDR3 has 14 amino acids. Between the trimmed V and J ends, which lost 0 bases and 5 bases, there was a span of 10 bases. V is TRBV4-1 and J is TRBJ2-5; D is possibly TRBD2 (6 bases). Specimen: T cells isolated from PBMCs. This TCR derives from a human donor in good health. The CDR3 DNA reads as TGCGCCAGCAGCCAAGAAGGGGACTGGGAGACCCAGTACTTC. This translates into CASSQEGDWETQYF.